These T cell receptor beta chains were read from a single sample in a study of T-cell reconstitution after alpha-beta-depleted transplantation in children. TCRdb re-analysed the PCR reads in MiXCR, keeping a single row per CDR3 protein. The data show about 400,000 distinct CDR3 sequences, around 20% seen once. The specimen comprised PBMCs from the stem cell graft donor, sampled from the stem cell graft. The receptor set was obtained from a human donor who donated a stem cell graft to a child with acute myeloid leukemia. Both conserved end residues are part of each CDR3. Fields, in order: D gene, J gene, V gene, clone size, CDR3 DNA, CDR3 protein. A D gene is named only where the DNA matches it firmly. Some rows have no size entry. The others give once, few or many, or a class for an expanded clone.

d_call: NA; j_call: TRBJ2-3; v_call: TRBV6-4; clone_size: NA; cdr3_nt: TGTGCCAGCAGTGAGGGGACAACTAGCACAGATACGCAGTATTTT; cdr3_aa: CASSEGTTSTDTQYF
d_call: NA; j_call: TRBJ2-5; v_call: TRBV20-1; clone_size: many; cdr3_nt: TGCAGTGCCGCTAAGAATACATTCCAAGAGACCCAGTACTTC; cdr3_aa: CSAAKNTFQETQYF
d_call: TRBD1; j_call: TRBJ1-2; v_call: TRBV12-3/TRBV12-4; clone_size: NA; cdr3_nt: TGTGCCAGCAGCAAGGACAGGGCATATGGCTACACCTTC; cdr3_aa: CASSKDRAYGYTF
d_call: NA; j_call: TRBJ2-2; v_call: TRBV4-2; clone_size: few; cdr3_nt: TGTGCCAGCAGCCAGGACCCCGAACTTTCCACCGGGGAGCTGTTTTTT; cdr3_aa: CASSQDPELSTGELFF
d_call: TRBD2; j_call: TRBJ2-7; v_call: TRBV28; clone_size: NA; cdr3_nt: TGTGCCAGCAGTACCTCTCGGGGGGGGAGTCCCTACGAGCAGTACTTC; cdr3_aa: CASSTSRGGSPYEQYF
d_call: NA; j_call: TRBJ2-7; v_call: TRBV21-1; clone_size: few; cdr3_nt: TGTGCCAGCAGCAAAGCCCTGGACAGGGCCTACGAGCAGTACTTC; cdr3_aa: CASSKALDRAYEQYF
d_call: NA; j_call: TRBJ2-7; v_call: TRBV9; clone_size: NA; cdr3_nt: TGTGCCAGCAGCGTAGGGGACGGACCCTACGAGCAGTACTTC; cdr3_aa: CASSVGDGPYEQYF
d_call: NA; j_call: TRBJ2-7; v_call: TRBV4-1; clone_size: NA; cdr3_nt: TGCGCCAGCAGCCAAATCCGGGATTATTCCTACGAGCAGTACTTC; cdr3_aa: CASSQIRDYSYEQYF
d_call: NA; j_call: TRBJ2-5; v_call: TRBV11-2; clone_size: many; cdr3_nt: TGTGCCAGCAGCGGACGTACAGAGACCCAGTACTTC; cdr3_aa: CASSGRTETQYF
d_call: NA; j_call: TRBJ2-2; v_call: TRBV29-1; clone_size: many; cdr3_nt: TGCAGCGTCGGACAGAGTACCGGGGAGCTGTTTTTT; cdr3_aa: CSVGQSTGELFF
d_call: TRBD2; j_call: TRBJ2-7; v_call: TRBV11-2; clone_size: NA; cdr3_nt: TGTGCCAGCAGCTTAGACACACTAGCGGGAGGATCCTACGAGCAGTACTTC; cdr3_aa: CASSLDTLAGGSYEQYF
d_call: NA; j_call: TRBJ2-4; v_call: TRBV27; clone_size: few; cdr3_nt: TGTGCCAGCAGTTTCTCGCTAGCCAAAAACATTCAGTACTTC; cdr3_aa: CASSFSLAKNIQYF
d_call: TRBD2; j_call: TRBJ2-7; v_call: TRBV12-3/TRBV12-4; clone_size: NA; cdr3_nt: TGTGCCAGCAGACTGAGCGGGAGGGCCGACGAGCAGTACTTC; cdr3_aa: CASRLSGRADEQYF
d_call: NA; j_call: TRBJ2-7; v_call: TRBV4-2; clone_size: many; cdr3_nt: TGTGCCAGCAGCCAAGATAGGGTCTCTCCCTCCTACGAGCAGTACTTC; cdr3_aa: CASSQDRVSPSYEQYF
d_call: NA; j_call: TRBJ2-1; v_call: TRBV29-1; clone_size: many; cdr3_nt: TGCAGCGCCCACAGGGTAGTAAATGAGCAGTTCTTC; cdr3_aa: CSAHRVVNEQFF
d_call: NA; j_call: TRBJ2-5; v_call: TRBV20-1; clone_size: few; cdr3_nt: TGCAGTGGCCTTTTGCGACAAGAGACCCAGTACTTC; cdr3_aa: CSGLLRQETQYF
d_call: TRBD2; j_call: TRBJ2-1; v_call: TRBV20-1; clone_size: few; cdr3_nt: TGCAGTGCTAGGCGCGGCCGGACTAGCGGGAGGGAGGGCGGATTATACAATGAGCAGTTCTTC; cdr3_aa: CSARRGRTSGREGGLYNEQFF